This is a list of T cell receptor beta chains from one sample in a study of T cell repertoires in cytomegalovirus infection. From the reads, TCRdb called clonotypes with MiXCR, one entry per CDR3 protein. The sample consists of fewer than 250,000 distinct CDR3 sequences, about 20% of them appearing once. The material sequenced was CD8+ T cells from PBMCs. These receptors came from a human donor in good health (CMV status not recorded). Some clones in this sample may be carry-over from other donors' samples. The CDR3 runs from the conserved cysteine through the conserved F or W. Fields, in order: clone size, D gene, J gene, V gene, CDR3 protein, CDR3 DNA. The D gene is left open where the match is weak. Some rows have no size entry. The others give once, few or many, or a class for an expanded clone.

abundance: few; d_gene: NA; j_gene: TRBJ1-5; v_gene: TRBV29-1; CDR3aa: CSVLTQDSNQPQHF; CDR3nt: TGCAGCGTTTTGACACAAGATAGCAATCAGCCCCAGCATTTT
abundance: NA; d_gene: NA; j_gene: TRBJ2-7; v_gene: TRBV2; CDR3aa: CASSHTQTYEQYF; CDR3nt: TGTGCCAGCAGTCATACACAAACCTACGAGCAGTACTTC
abundance: many; d_gene: NA; j_gene: TRBJ2-7; v_gene: TRBV7-2; CDR3aa: CASSSKSRGLAYEQYF; CDR3nt: TGTGCCAGCAGCTCTAAAAGCCGGGGGCTGGCTTACGAGCAGTACTTC
abundance: many; d_gene: TRBD1; j_gene: TRBJ2-2; v_gene: TRBV12-3/TRBV12-4; CDR3aa: CASGSGTGATGELFF; CDR3nt: TGTGCCAGCGGATCCGGGACAGGGGCCACCGGGGAGCTGTTTTTT
abundance: few; d_gene: TRBD2; j_gene: TRBJ2-7; v_gene: TRBV4-1; CDR3aa: CASSQSAGGLYEQYF; CDR3nt: TGCGCCAGCAGCCAATCCGCGGGGGGCCTCTACGAGCAGTACTTC
abundance: few; d_gene: NA; j_gene: TRBJ2-3; v_gene: TRBV15; CDR3aa: CATTRVGTDTQYF; CDR3nt: TGTGCCACCACCCGAGTGGGCACAGATACGCAGTATTTT
abundance: NA; d_gene: NA; j_gene: TRBJ2-6; v_gene: TRBV6-6; CDR3aa: CASSYSIGTGANVLTF; CDR3nt: TGTGCCAGCAGTTACTCGATAGGGACTGGGGCCAACGTCCTGACTTTC
abundance: NA; d_gene: NA; j_gene: TRBJ2-1; v_gene: TRBV19; CDR3aa: CACGLSSSYNEQFF; CDR3nt: TGTGCCTGCGGTTTGTCCAGCTCCTACAATGAGCAGTTCTTC
abundance: few; d_gene: TRBD2; j_gene: TRBJ2-1; v_gene: TRBV6-4; CDR3aa: CASSASSGGANEQFF; CDR3nt: TGTGCCAGCAGTGCATCTAGCGGGGGGGCCAATGAGCAGTTCTTC
abundance: NA; d_gene: TRBD2; j_gene: TRBJ2-1; v_gene: TRBV7-6; CDR3aa: CASSPRVAGYNEQFF; CDR3nt: TGTGCCAGCAGCCCCCGTGTAGCGGGGTACAATGAGCAGTTCTTC
abundance: NA; d_gene: NA; j_gene: TRBJ1-2; v_gene: TRBV29-1; CDR3aa: CSVVSGRGYTF; CDR3nt: TGCAGCGTTGTGTCGGGCCGGGGCTACACCTTC
abundance: once; d_gene: TRBD1; j_gene: TRBJ2-3; v_gene: TRBV13; CDR3aa: CASSLPGQKNTDTQYF; CDR3nt: TGTGCCAGCAGCCTCCCGGGACAGAAAAACACAGATACGCAGTATTTT
abundance: NA; d_gene: TRBD1; j_gene: TRBJ1-5; v_gene: TRBV20-1; CDR3aa: CSASETQGVISNQPQHF; CDR3nt: TGCAGTGCTAGCGAAACTCAGGGGGTAATCAGCAATCAGCCCCAGCATTTT
abundance: many; d_gene: NA; j_gene: TRBJ1-1; v_gene: TRBV7-9; CDR3aa: CASSTDRYTEAFF; CDR3nt: TGTGCCAGCAGCACGGACCGCTACACTGAAGCTTTCTTT
abundance: many; d_gene: TRBD1; j_gene: TRBJ1-1; v_gene: TRBV12-3/TRBV12-4; CDR3aa: CASRRTGSTEAFF; CDR3nt: TGTGCCAGCAGAAGGACAGGGAGTACTGAAGCTTTCTTT
abundance: few; d_gene: NA; j_gene: TRBJ2-7; v_gene: TRBV28; CDR3aa: CASSPTSLYEQYF; CDR3nt: TGTGCCAGCAGTCCAACGAGCCTCTACGAGCAGTACTTC
abundance: many; d_gene: TRBD1; j_gene: TRBJ1-2; v_gene: TRBV28; CDR3aa: CASSPRQGIALGYTF; CDR3nt: TGTGCCAGCAGTCCAAGACAGGGGATCGCCTTGGGCTACACCTTC
abundance: NA; d_gene: NA; j_gene: TRBJ2-7; v_gene: TRBV20-1; CDR3aa: CSVPNLPGGLRYEQYF; CDR3nt: TGCAGTGTCCCAAACTTACCGGGGGGCCTAAGATACGAGCAGTACTTC
abundance: once; d_gene: TRBD2; j_gene: TRBJ2-1; v_gene: TRBV29-1; CDR3aa: CSVVVAGEGNEQFF; CDR3nt: TGCAGCGTTGTAGTTGCGGGGGAGGGGAATGAGCAGTTCTTC
abundance: NA; d_gene: TRBD1; j_gene: TRBJ1-2; v_gene: TRBV5-1; CDR3aa: CASSFGTGNYGYTF; CDR3nt: TGCGCCAGCAGCTTCGGGACAGGGAACTATGGCTACACCTTC
abundance: few; d_gene: NA; j_gene: TRBJ2-1; v_gene: TRBV10-3; CDR3aa: CATSGQSNEQFF; CDR3nt: TGTGCCACCTCAGGACAATCCAATGAGCAGTTCTTC
abundance: many; d_gene: NA; j_gene: TRBJ2-3; v_gene: TRBV7-8; CDR3aa: CASTSPATLEDTQYF; CDR3nt: TGTGCCAGCACCTCGCCGGCCACGTTAGAGGATACGCAGTATTTT
abundance: NA; d_gene: NA; j_gene: TRBJ1-6; v_gene: TRBV19; CDR3aa: CASSIAFRTLNSPLHF; CDR3nt: TGTGCCAGTAGTATTGCGTTCAGAACCCTCAATTCACCCCTCCACTTT
abundance: few; d_gene: NA; j_gene: TRBJ2-1; v_gene: TRBV12-5; CDR3aa: CASGLGANNEQFF; CDR3nt: TGTGCTAGTGGTTTGGGGGCAAACAATGAGCAGTTCTTC
abundance: few; d_gene: NA; j_gene: TRBJ1-1; v_gene: TRBV11-2; CDR3aa: CASSLMSLNTEAFF; CDR3nt: TGTGCCAGCAGCTTGATGTCCCTGAACACTGAAGCTTTCTTT
abundance: few; d_gene: NA; j_gene: TRBJ2-3; v_gene: TRBV7-2; CDR3aa: CASLGGQSTDTQYF; CDR3nt: TGTGCCAGCCTAGGGGGGCAGAGCACAGATACGCAGTATTTT
abundance: NA; d_gene: NA; j_gene: TRBJ1-2; v_gene: TRBV20-1; CDR3aa: CSASKGTHYGYTF; CDR3nt: TGCAGTGCTAGTAAAGGGACCCACTATGGCTACACCTTC
abundance: many; d_gene: NA; j_gene: TRBJ2-3; v_gene: TRBV7-8; CDR3aa: CASSLGVASTDTQYF; CDR3nt: TGTGCCAGCAGCTTGGGGGTCGCATCCACAGATACGCAGTATTTT
abundance: many; d_gene: NA; j_gene: TRBJ1-2; v_gene: TRBV7-9; CDR3aa: CASSTSGTNYGYTF; CDR3nt: TGTGCCAGCAGCACTAGCGGGACTAACTATGGCTACACCTTC
abundance: few; d_gene: NA; j_gene: TRBJ1-5; v_gene: TRBV28; CDR3aa: CASGRFSNQPQHF; CDR3nt: TGTGCCAGCGGACGGTTTAGCAATCAGCCCCAGCATTTT
abundance: NA; d_gene: NA; j_gene: TRBJ2-5; v_gene: TRBV25-1; CDR3aa: CASSEEVLETQYF; CDR3nt: TGTGCCAGCAGTGAAGAGGTCCTAGAGACCCAGTACTTC
abundance: few; d_gene: NA; j_gene: TRBJ1-1; v_gene: TRBV27; CDR3aa: CASRAGLSAEAFF; CDR3nt: TGTGCCAGCAGGGCAGGGCTCTCCGCTGAAGCTTTCTTT
abundance: NA; d_gene: TRBD2; j_gene: TRBJ2-1; v_gene: TRBV9; CDR3aa: CASSVLAGRTSSYNEQFF; CDR3nt: TGTGCCAGCAGCGTCCTAGCGGGGAGAACCTCCTCCTACAATGAGCAGTTCTTC
abundance: NA; d_gene: NA; j_gene: TRBJ1-1; v_gene: TRBV7-2; CDR3aa: CASSLRRLMNTEAFF; CDR3nt: TGTGCCAGCAGCTTGCGGCGATTGATGAACACTGAAGCTTTCTTT
abundance: many; d_gene: NA; j_gene: TRBJ2-7; v_gene: TRBV29-1; CDR3aa: CSVEEVEGGSEQYF; CDR3nt: TGCAGCGTTGAAGAAGTGGAGGGGGGTAGCGAGCAGTACTTC
abundance: few; d_gene: NA; j_gene: TRBJ2-7; v_gene: TRBV20-1; CDR3aa: CSASPLLGGLYLNSYEQYF; CDR3nt: TGCAGTGCTAGCCCCCTTTTGGGGGGTCTATACCTAAACTCCTACGAGCAGTACTTC
abundance: NA; d_gene: TRBD2; j_gene: TRBJ2-1; v_gene: TRBV20-1; CDR3aa: CSAQLAGGPNEQFF; CDR3nt: TGCAGTGCTCAGCTAGCGGGGGGCCCCAATGAGCAGTTCTTC
abundance: NA; d_gene: NA; j_gene: TRBJ2-7; v_gene: TRBV9; CDR3aa: CASSEQGGAEQYF; CDR3nt: TGTGCCAGCAGCGAACAGGGAGGCGCCGAGCAGTACTTC
abundance: NA; d_gene: TRBD1; j_gene: TRBJ2-5; v_gene: TRBV28; CDR3aa: CASSLTGGAIQETQYF; CDR3nt: TGTGCCAGCAGTCTTACAGGGGGCGCGATTCAAGAGACCCAGTACTTC
abundance: NA; d_gene: TRBD1; j_gene: TRBJ2-1; v_gene: TRBV28; CDR3aa: CASSFPGGGYEQFF; CDR3nt: TGTGCCAGCAGTTTCCCAGGGGGCGGGTATGAGCAGTTCTTC
abundance: NA; d_gene: NA; j_gene: TRBJ1-1; v_gene: TRBV28; CDR3aa: CASSSRRRDGEAFF; CDR3nt: TGTGCCAGCAGTTCCCGTCGCCGGGACGGTGAAGCTTTCTTT
abundance: NA; d_gene: NA; j_gene: TRBJ2-7; v_gene: TRBV12-3/TRBV12-4; CDR3aa: CASNWDPTSEQYF; CDR3nt: TGTGCCAGCAATTGGGACCCTACCAGCGAGCAGTACTTC
abundance: NA; d_gene: NA; j_gene: TRBJ2-6; v_gene: TRBV6-1; CDR3aa: CASIVRDTRSGANVLTF; CDR3nt: TGTGCCAGCATCGTCCGGGACACACGCTCTGGGGCCAACGTCCTGACTTTC
abundance: few; d_gene: NA; j_gene: TRBJ1-2; v_gene: TRBV20-1; CDR3aa: CSASPGGIEQGYTF; CDR3nt: TGCAGTGCCTCCCCCGGGGGGATCGAGCAGGGCTACACCTTC